This TCR beta chain was obtained from a study of cytomegalovirus exposure and HLA in healthy donors. Overall study results and limits: A later analysis reported that several of the most significant clusters appeared to be linked to common viral pathogens, among them Epstein-Barr virus.

As for this clone: The antigen is not known.

This PCR relied on a set of 60 Vbeta primers and 13 Jbeta primers. Clones were sequenced by immunoSEQ multiplex PCR, and TCRdb holds only the in-frame ones, with some missing. Of around 110,000 clones in the sample, 9.5% were seen once. This CDR3 has 15 amino acids. CDR1 is SGHNT, CDR2 YENEEA, per germline. Trimming took 5 bases from V and 2 from J; bases not matched to a gene: 5. V gene TRBV11-3 combines with J gene TRBJ2-3, with 9 bases that match TRBD1. The TCR was taken from a young man in good health and CMV-seronegative. Sequencing was performed on PBMCs. The CDR3 nucleotides read TGTGCCAGCAGCCTTGGACAGGGGACCACAGATACGCAGTATTTT. Translated: CASSLGQGTTDTQYF.